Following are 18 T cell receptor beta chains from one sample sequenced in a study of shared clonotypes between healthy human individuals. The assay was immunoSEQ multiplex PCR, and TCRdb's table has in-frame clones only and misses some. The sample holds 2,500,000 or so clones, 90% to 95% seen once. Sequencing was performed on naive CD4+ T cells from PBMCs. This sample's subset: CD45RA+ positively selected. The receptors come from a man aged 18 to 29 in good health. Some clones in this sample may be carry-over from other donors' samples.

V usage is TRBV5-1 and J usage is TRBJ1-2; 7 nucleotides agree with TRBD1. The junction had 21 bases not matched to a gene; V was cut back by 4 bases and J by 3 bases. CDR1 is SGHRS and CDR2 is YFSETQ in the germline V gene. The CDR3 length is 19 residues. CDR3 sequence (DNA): TGCGCCAGCAGCCCCAATTCCCAAATAACAGGGGCCTCTTACTATGGCTACACCTTC. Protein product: CASSPNSQITGASYYGYTF.

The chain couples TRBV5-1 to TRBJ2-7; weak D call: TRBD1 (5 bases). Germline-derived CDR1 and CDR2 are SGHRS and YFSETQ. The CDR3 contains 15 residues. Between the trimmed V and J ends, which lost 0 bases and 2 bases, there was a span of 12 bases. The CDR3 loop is CASSLGRAGTYEQYF. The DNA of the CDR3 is TGCGCCAGCAGCTTGGGTAGGGCAGGGACCTACGAGCAGTACTTC.

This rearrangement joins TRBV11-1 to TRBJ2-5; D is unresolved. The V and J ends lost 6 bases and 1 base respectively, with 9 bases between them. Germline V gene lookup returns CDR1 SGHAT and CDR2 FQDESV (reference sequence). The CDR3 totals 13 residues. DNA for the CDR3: TGTGCCAGCAGTTCCGGGCCCCAAGAGACCCAGTACTTC. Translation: CASSSGPQETQYF. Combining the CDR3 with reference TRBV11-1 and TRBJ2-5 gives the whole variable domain EAEVAQSPRYKITEKSQAVAFWCDPISGHATLYWYRQILGQGPELLVQFQDESVVDDSQLPKDRFSAERLKGVDSTLKIQPAELGDSAMYLCASSSGPQETQYFGPGTRLLVL.

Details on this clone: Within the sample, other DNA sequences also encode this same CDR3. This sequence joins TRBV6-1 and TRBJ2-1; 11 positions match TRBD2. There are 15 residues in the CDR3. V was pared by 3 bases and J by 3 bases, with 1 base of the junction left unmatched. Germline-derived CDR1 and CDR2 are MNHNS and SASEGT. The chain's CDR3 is CASSEGLAVYNEQFF. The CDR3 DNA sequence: TGTGCCAGCAGTGAGGGACTAGCGGTCTACAATGAGCAGTTCTTC.

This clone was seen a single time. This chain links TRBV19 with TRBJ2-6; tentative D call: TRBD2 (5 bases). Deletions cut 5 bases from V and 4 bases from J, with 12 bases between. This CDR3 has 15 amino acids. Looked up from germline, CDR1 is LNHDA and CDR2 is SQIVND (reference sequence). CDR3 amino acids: CASSAVLAGANVLTF. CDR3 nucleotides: TGTGCCAGTAGTGCGGTCCTAGCCGGGGCCAACGTCCTGACTTTC.

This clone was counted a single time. The CDR3 region has the DNA TGTGCCAGCAGCGTAGGCAGGGAGGGGTACGAGCAGTACTTC. It encodes CASSVGREGYEQYF. The genes are TRBV9 and TRBJ2-7; 7 nucleotides match TRBD2. The CDR3 sequence is 14 residues long. Germline CDR1 and CDR2: SGDLS and YYNGEE. V was clipped by 0 bases and J by 4 bases; unmatched bases: 4.

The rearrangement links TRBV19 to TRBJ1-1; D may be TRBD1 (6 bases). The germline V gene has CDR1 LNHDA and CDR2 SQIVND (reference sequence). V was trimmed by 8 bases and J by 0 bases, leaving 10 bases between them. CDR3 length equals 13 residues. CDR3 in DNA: TGTGCCAGTGGTCAGGGGATGAACACTGAAGCTTTCTTT. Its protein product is CASGQGMNTEAFF.

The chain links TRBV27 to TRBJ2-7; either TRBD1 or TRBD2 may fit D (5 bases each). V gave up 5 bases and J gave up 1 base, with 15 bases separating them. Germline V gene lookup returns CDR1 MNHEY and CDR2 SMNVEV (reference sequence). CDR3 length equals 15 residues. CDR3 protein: CASSPALGTSYEQYF. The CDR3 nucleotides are TGTGCCAGCAGTCCCGCTTTGGGGACGTCCTACGAGCAGTACTTC.

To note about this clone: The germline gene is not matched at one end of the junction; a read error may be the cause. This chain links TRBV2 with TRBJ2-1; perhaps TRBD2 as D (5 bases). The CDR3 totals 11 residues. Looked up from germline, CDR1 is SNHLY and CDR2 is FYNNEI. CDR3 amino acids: CASREDSKKLF. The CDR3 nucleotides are TGTGCCAGCAGGGAGGACTCGAAAAAGCTCTTC.

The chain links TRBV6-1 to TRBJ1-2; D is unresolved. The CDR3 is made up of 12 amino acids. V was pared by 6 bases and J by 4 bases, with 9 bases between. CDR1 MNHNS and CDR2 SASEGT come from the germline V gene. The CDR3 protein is CASRSDFYGYTF. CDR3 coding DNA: TGTGCCAGCAGGTCCGACTTCTATGGCTACACCTTC.

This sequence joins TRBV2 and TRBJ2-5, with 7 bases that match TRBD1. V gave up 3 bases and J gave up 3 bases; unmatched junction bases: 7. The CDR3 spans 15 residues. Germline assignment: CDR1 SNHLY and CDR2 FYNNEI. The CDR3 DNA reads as TGTGCCAGCAGTGATATGACAGGGAGAGAAGAGACCCAGTACTTC. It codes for CASSDMTGREETQYF. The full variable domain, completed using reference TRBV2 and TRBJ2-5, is EPEVTQTPSHQVTQMGQEVILRCVPISNHLYFYWYRQILGQKVEFLVSFYNNEISEKSEIFDDQFSVERPDGSNFTLKIRSTKLEDSAMYFCASSDMTGREETQYFGPGTRLLVL.

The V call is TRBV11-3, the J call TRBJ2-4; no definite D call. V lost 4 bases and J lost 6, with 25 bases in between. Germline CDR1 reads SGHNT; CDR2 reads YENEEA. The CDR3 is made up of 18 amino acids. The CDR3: CASSYGTGHLGEANIQYF. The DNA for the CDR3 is TGTGCCAGCAGCTATGGTACCGGGCACCTCGGCGAGGCAAACATTCAGTACTTC.

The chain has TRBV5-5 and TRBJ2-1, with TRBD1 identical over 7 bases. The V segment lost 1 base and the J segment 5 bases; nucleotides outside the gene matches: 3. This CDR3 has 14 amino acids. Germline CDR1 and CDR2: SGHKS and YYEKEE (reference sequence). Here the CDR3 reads CASSLFTGDNEQFF. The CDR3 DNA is TGTGCCAGCAGCTTGTTTACAGGGGACAATGAGCAGTTCTTC.

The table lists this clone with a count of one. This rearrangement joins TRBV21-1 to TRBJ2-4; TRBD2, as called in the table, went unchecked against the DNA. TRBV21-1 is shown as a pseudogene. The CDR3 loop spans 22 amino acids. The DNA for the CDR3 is TGTGCCAGCAGCAAAATCGCGGGTTTTAGGGTAGGGTCGAGGGAAGCCAAAAACATTCAGTACTTC. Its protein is CASSKIAGFRVGSREAKNIQYF.

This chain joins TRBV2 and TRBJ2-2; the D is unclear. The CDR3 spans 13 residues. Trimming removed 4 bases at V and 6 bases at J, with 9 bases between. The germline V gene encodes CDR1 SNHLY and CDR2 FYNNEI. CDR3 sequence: CASSVSTPGELFF. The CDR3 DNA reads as TGTGCCAGCAGTGTTAGCACCCCCGGGGAGCTGTTTTTT.

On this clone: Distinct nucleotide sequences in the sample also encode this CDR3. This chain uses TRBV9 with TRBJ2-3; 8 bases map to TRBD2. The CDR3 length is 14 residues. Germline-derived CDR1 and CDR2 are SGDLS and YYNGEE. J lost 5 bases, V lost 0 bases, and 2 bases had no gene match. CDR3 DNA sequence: TGTGCCAGCAGCGTAGGAACTAGCGGAGATACGCAGTATTTT. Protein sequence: CASSVGTSGDTQYF.

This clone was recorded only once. The CDR3 DNA sequence: TGTGCCACCAGCGTACTGACAGGTGCGAACACCGGGGAGCTGTTTTTT. Its translation: CATSVLTGANTGELFF. The chain employs TRBV15 and TRBJ2-2; D perhaps matches TRBD1 (6 bases). From germline, CDR1 is LNHNV and CDR2 YYDKDF (reference sequence). Trimming removed 5 bases at V and 0 bases at J, with 13 bases between. This CDR3 comprises 16 residues. Together with reference TRBV15 and TRBJ2-2, the CDR3 gives the full variable domain: DAMVIQNPRYQVTQFGKPVTLSCSQTLNHNVMYWYQQKSSQAPKLLFHYYDKDFNNEADTPDNFQSRRPNTSFCFLDIRSPGLGDTAMYLCATSVLTGANTGELFFGEGSRLTVL.

The CDR3 spells CASSLWTLLYSNQPQHF. CDR3 DNA sequence: TGTGCCAGCAGTTTATGGACCCTCCTTTATAGCAATCAGCCCCAGCATTTT. V and J are TRBV28 and TRBJ1-5; D unclear. The CDR3 sequence is 17 residues long. The germline V gene encodes CDR1 MDHEN and CDR2 SYDVKM. V was clipped by 0 bases and J by 0 bases, with 12 bases between them.